These 5 T cell receptor beta chains were all obtained from the same sample, sequenced in a study of spatial heterogeneity in lung cancer. TCRdb re-called the 5' RACE reads with MiXCR, one entry per CDR3 protein. Found here are 50,000 or so distinct CDR3 sequences, approximately 10% of them singletons; the top ten hold about 30%. Sample time point: blood at routine non-recurrence follow-up after resection. Here the sequenced sample was PBMCs, taken at follow-up. These receptors were obtained from a male donor with early-stage non-small cell lung cancer.

This clonotype has a count of ten or more. V usage is TRBV2 and J usage is TRBJ1-1, with TRBD1 identical over 9 bases. Trimming took 8 bases from V and 6 from J; bases not matched to a gene: 13. This CDR3 comprises 15 residues. The V gene's germline CDR1 is SNHLY and CDR2 FYNNEI. As DNA, the CDR3 is TGTGCCAGCCCTCCGGGACAGGGAAAGGGGCCTGAAGCTTTCTTT. Translated, it gives CASPPGQGKGPEAFF.

The rearrangement links TRBV24-1 to TRBJ2-7; 8 positions agree with TRBD1. Per the germline V gene, CDR1 is KGHDR and CDR2 is SFDVKD. Unmatched junction bases numbered 6, after V lost 8 bases and J lost 1 base. There are 14 residues in the CDR3. CDR3 DNA sequence: TGTGCCACCATTCAGGGGGCGCAGTCCTACGAGCAGTACTTC. Translation: CATIQGAQSYEQYF.

Many counts were recorded for this clonotype. This chain links TRBV7-3 with TRBJ1-1, with TRBD1 matching 8 bases. The CDR3 length is 15 residues. Germline values: CDR1 SGHTA, CDR2 FQGTGA. V was clipped by 5 bases and J by 6 bases; unmatched bases: 11. In DNA, the CDR3 is TGTGCCAGCAGCCCCCCGGGACAGGCAGTATCTGAAGCTTTCTTT. This gives the protein CASSPPGQAVSEAFF.

The chain has TRBV6-2 or TRBV6-3 and TRBJ2-1, with 15 bases identical to TRBD2. Germline CDR1 is MNHEY and CDR2 is SVGEGT. Trimming at V came to 2 bases and at J to 6 bases, leaving 2 bases not matched to a gene. This CDR3 comprises 16 residues. The CDR3 nucleotides are TGTGCCAGCAGTTACCTGGGACTAGCGGGAGGCAATGAGCAGTTCTTC. This translates into CASSYLGLAGGNEQFF.

This clonotype was found many times. The V gene is TRBV4-3, the J gene TRBJ2-1; possibly TRBD2 for D (5 bases). In germline, CDR1 is LGHNA, CDR2 YSLEER. CDR3 length: 14 residues. The ends were cut back, 1 base at V and 6 bases at J, with 10 bases in the middle. CDR3 sequence (DNA): TGCGCCAGCAGCCAAGCCGCGGGCCCCAATGAGCAGTTCTTC. As protein: CASSQAAGPNEQFF.